A selection of T cell receptor beta chains follows, all from one sample in a study of T-cell reconstitution after alpha-beta-depleted transplantation in children. MiXCR was run by TCRdb on the PCR reads, yielding one entry per CDR3 protein. The sample yields about 500,000 distinct CDR3 sequences, around 10% seen once. Sequences were derived from PBMCs, mostly from graft donor cells, sampled 180 days after TCRalphabeta/CD19-depleted stem cell transplant. These receptors were collected from a female patient between 2 and 15 years old who had a stem cell transplant for aplastic anemia, so the T cells may come from the graft donor. The CDR3 runs from the conserved cysteine through the conserved F or W. The D gene is left open where the match is weak. Some rows mark clone size as missing; the rest say once, few, many or name a class of expanded clone.

many	TRBV27	-	TRBJ2-5	TGTGCCAGCAGTTTTTTAGGAGGGGGGGATGAGACCCAGTACTTC	CASSFLGGGDETQYF
once	TRBV28	-	TRBJ1-2	TGTGCCAGCAGGGAAGGCGGGGCGGGCTACACCTTC	CASREGGAGYTF
-	TRBV7-9	-	TRBJ1-3	TGTGCCATCTCCACAAGCCGTGTAGCTGGAAACACCATATATTTT	CAISTSRVAGNTIYF
-	TRBV7-3	TRBD2	TRBJ2-2	TGTGCCAGCAGCTCTGGACTAGGTTGGGCCGGGGAGCTGTTTTTT	CASSSGLGWAGELFF
few	TRBV19	TRBD1	TRBJ2-3	TGTGCCAGTAGCGGGACAGGGGCAGATACGCAGTATTTT	CASSGTGADTQYF
few	TRBV5-6	-	TRBJ2-1	TGTGCCAGCATCTCCACGGAGTACAATGAGCAGTTCTTC	CASISTEYNEQFF
few	TRBV4-3	TRBD2	TRBJ2-3	TGCGCCAGCAGCCAAGTGTTACTTCGGGAGGGTGTCACAGATACGCAGTATTTT	CASSQVLLREGVTDTQYF
few	TRBV12-3/TRBV12-4	TRBD1	TRBJ2-7	TGTGCCAGCAGTCGGACAGGGTACATACCCAACCAGCAGTACTTC	CASSRTGYIPNQQYF
-	TRBV10-3	-	TRBJ1-2	TGTGCCATCAGTGAGGTCAGGGATAACTATGGCTACACCTTC	CAISEVRDNYGYTF
-	TRBV7-3	TRBD1	TRBJ2-6	TGTGCCAGCAGCCCGAGACAGGGATCACCCTCTGGGGCCAACGTCCTGACTTTC	CASSPRQGSPSGANVLTF
many	TRBV6-5	-	TRBJ2-1	TGTGCCAGCAGTTACGGCGGACTCTCCTACAATGAGCAGTTCTTC	CASSYGGLSYNEQFF
few	TRBV7-2	TRBD1	TRBJ2-4	TGTGCCAGCAGCTTACAGGGGGTCGGAAACATTCAGTACTTC	CASSLQGVGNIQYF
few	TRBV6-2/TRBV6-3	TRBD2	TRBJ2-1	TGTGCCAGCAGTTACTCGACTAGGACTAGCGGGAGCCCCAGGCCGTACAATGAGCAGTTCTTC	CASSYSTRTSGSPRPYNEQFF
few	TRBV12-3/TRBV12-4	-	TRBJ1-1	TGTGCCAGCAGCTCAGGGAACACAAGGAACACTGAAGCTTTCTTT	CASSSGNTRNTEAFF
many	TRBV14	-	TRBJ2-1	TGTGCCAGCAGCCACCGGGACTTCTCCTACAATGAGCAGTTCTTC	CASSHRDFSYNEQFF
few	TRBV28	-	TRBJ1-3	TGTGCCAGCAGTTTATTATGGCGGCGCTCTGGAAACACCATATATTTT	CASSLLWRRSGNTIYF
few	TRBV20-1	TRBD2	TRBJ2-1	TGCAGTGCGCGGGGGGGACTGGCCTACAATGAGCAGTTCTTC	CSARGGLAYNEQFF
many	TRBV11-3	-	TRBJ2-2	TGTGCCAGCAGCTTAGGGGGGGAACCCGGGGAGCTGTTTTTT	CASSLGGEPGELFF
few	TRBV18	TRBD2	TRBJ2-2	TGTGCCAGCTCACCACTGGCTAGCGGGGACCCTACCATATGGACCGGGGAGCTGTTTTTT	CASSPLASGDPTIWTGELFF
few	TRBV6-1	TRBD1	TRBJ2-3	TGTGCCAGCAGGGGGGGACAGGGCCCAGATACGCAGTATTTT	CASRGGQGPDTQYF
-	TRBV3-1	TRBD2	TRBJ2-1	TGTGCCAGCAGCACTAGCGGGATCAGCTCCTACAATGAGCAGTTCTTC	CASSTSGISSYNEQFF
-	TRBV12-3/TRBV12-4	-	TRBJ1-1	TGTGCCAGCAGTTTCCGGGGGGCGGCCACTGAAGCTTTCTTT	CASSFRGAATEAFF
few	TRBV12-5	TRBD1	TRBJ2-1	TGTGCTAGTGGCCGAACGACAGGGCATTACAATGAGCAGTTCTTC	CASGRTTGHYNEQFF
few	TRBV6-5	TRBD1	TRBJ1-6	TGTGCCAGCAGTTACAGATACGCGGACAGGCCACCCCTCCACTTT	CASSYRYADRPPLHF
-	TRBV6-5	-	TRBJ2-3	TGTGCCAGCAGTTACTCGCGAGTATCCACAGATACGCAGTATTTT	CASSYSRVSTDTQYF
few	TRBV4-1	-	TRBJ1-4	TGCGCCAGCAGCCCCGGGACTCCGGTTAATGAAAAACTGTTTTTT	CASSPGTPVNEKLFF
few	TRBV20-1	-	TRBJ2-5	TGCAGTGCTCGGGACAGCCGGGACTGGCAAGAGACCCAGTACTTC	CSARDSRDWQETQYF
-	TRBV7-2	-	TRBJ2-7	TGTGCCAGCAGCTCATTTACCTGGTACGAGCAGTACTTC	CASSSFTWYEQYF
-	TRBV27	TRBD1	TRBJ1-4	TGTGCCAGCAGTTTAACTGGACAGGGGCCCCATAATGAAAAACTGTTTTTT	CASSLTGQGPHNEKLFF
many	TRBV7-2	TRBD2	TRBJ2-2	TGTGCCAGCAGCTTTGGGGGACTAGCGGTTCCAACCGGGGAGCTGTTTTTT	CASSFGGLAVPTGELFF
few	TRBV18	TRBD2	TRBJ2-1	TGTGCCAGCTCACCGCCTAGCGGGAGGGAGGAGTTCTTC	CASSPPSGREEFF
-	TRBV30	-	TRBJ2-4	TGTGCCTGGGGATGGACTTCAGCCAAAAACATTCAGTACTTC	CAWGWTSAKNIQYF
-	TRBV27	-	TRBJ2-1	TGTGCCAGCAGTTTTGGCGTCTGGGATGAGCAGTTCTTC	CASSFGVWDEQFF
few	TRBV20-1	-	TRBJ2-1	TGCAGTGCCTCACTAGCTCCGATGGCCAATGAGCAGTTCTTC	CSASLAPMANEQFF
few	TRBV15	-	TRBJ2-5	TGTGCCACCAGCAGAGATTTGCGCTTCCAAGAGACCCAGTACTTC	CATSRDLRFQETQYF
many	TRBV18	-	TRBJ2-1	TGTGCCAGCTCACCATACGGGGAGCAGTTCTTC	CASSPYGEQFF
many	TRBV7-9	TRBD2	TRBJ2-2	TGTGCCAGCAGCCTCCTAGCGGGACACACCGGGGAGCTGTTTTTT	CASSLLAGHTGELFF
many	TRBV12-3/TRBV12-4	-	TRBJ2-7	TGTGCCAGCAGTCTCGGACGGATGTACTCCTACGAGCAGTACTTC	CASSLGRMYSYEQYF
few	TRBV6-2/TRBV6-3	TRBD1	TRBJ1-1	TGTGCCAGCAGTTACTCAAACACATGGACAGGCTCAACGATCTGGAACACTGAAGCTTTCTTT	CASSYSNTWTGSTIWNTEAFF
many	TRBV13	-	TRBJ1-4	TGTGCCAGCAGCTTAGAGGGAGAAAAACTGTTTTTT	CASSLEGEKLFF
once	TRBV7-9	-	TRBJ1-2	TGTGCCAGCAGCCCCCGGACGGATGGCTACACCTTC	CASSPRTDGYTF
-	TRBV9	TRBD2	TRBJ2-1	TGTGCCAGCAGCGTCAACCCGGGACTAGCGGGGCAGCAGGGCTACAATGAGCAGTTCTTC	CASSVNPGLAGQQGYNEQFF
-	TRBV18	-	TRBJ2-5	TGTGCCAGCTCACCACAGGGTCGGCAGGGAGAGACCCAGTACTTC	CASSPQGRQGETQYF
few	TRBV19	-	TRBJ1-2	TGTGCCAGTACCCCAGACGGGAACTATGGCTACACCTTC	CASTPDGNYGYTF